One and the same sample provided the 30 T cell receptor beta chains below, sequenced in a study of Ad26.COV2.S vaccination and SARS-CoV-2 variants. Assay used: immunoSEQ multiplex PCR; TCRdb lists only in-frame clones, some missing. The sample gives some 340,000 clones, roughly 86% of which show up once; 1.5% to 2.5% is in the top ten. Documented treatment: around 19 received Ad26.COV2.S at low or high dose, single or two shots; 5 received placebo; per-sample allocation not given. At day 63 after the first vaccine or placebo injection, samples were drawn. The input for sequencing was peripheral blood, taken in a trial of Ad26.COV2.S vaccine versus placebo. The origin of the receptors is a person between 18 and 65 years old who received the Ad26.COV2.S COVID-19 vaccine or a placebo.

The J gene is TRBJ1-4, the V gene TRBV5-5; no firm D call. This CDR3 is built from 13 residues. The germline CDR1 and CDR2 sequences are SGHKS and YYEKEE (reference sequence). V was clipped by 2 bases and J by 5 bases, with 7 bases between them. CDR3 residues: CASSFGPNEKLFF. The CDR3 DNA is TGTGCCAGCAGCTTTGGCCCGAATGAAAAACTGTTTTTT. Full variable domain (rest looked up from reference TRBV5-5 and TRBJ1-4): DAGVTQSPTHLIKTRGQQVTLRCSPISGHKSVSWYQQVLGQGPQFIFQYYEKEERGRGNFPDRFSARQFPNYSSELNVNALLLGDSALYLCASSFGPNEKLFFGSGTQLSVL.

The J gene is TRBJ1-1, the V gene TRBV9, with 11 bases lining up with TRBD1. With V trimmed by 0 bases and J by 4 bases, 2 bases remained unmatched. The CDR3 sequence is 15 residues long. Germline lookup yields CDR1 SGDLS and CDR2 YYNGEE. CDR3 nucleotides: TGTGCCAGCAGCGTAGGGACAGGGGGCCGCACTGAAGCTTTCTTT. Its translation: CASSVGTGGRTEAFF.

The CDR3 sequence: CASTQGPTSYGYTF. CDR3 bases: TGTGCCAGCACCCAGGGGCCGACTTCCTATGGCTACACCTTC. The gene calls are TRBV2 and TRBJ1-2, with TRBD1 as a possible D gene (6 bases). The germline V and J ends were trimmed by 7 bases and 4 bases, with 16 bases remaining between them. Germline-derived CDR1 and CDR2 are SNHLY and FYNNEI. The CDR3 contains 14 residues.

This rearrangement joins TRBV7-3 to TRBJ1-1, with no clear D. The V end was cut by 2 bases, the J end by 1 base, with 5 bases between. Germline-derived CDR1 and CDR2 are SGHTA and FQGTGA. The CDR3 totals 13 residues. The CDR3 loop is CASSLVANTEAFF. The CDR3 coding sequence is TGTGCCAGCAGCTTAGTGGCGAACACTGAAGCTTTCTTT.

The rearrangement uses TRBV5-6 and TRBJ1-2; 9 bases are shared with TRBD1. The CDR3 loop spans 14 amino acids. Germline V gene data show CDR1 as SGHDT and CDR2 as YYEEEE. The J segment lost 11 bases and the V segment lost 0 bases, leaving 8 bases of the junction unmatched. The CDR3 sequence: CASSLGRTGDLYTF. In DNA, the CDR3 is TGTGCCAGCAGCTTGGGGCGGACAGGGGACTTGTACACCTTC.

The gene calls are TRBV7-9 and TRBJ1-2; TRBD1 agrees at 7 bases. Germline CDR1 is SEHNR and CDR2 is FQNEAQ (reference sequence). V was pared by 5 bases and J by 0 bases, with 3 bases of the junction left unmatched. The CDR3 covers 14 residues. The CDR3 bases are TGTGCCAGCAGCCGGGACAGCCCTAACTATGGCTACACCTTC. Translation: CASSRDSPNYGYTF.

This clone was recorded once. Different DNA sequences within this sample yield the same CDR3. The CDR3 DNA is TGTGCCAGCTCACCGTCGCGGGGCGAGAATTCACCCCTCCACTTT. It yields the protein CASSPSRGENSPLHF. The V and J genes are TRBV18 and TRBJ1-6, with D possibly matching TRBD1 (5 bases). The CDR3 is 15 residues long. V lost 3 bases and J 7 bases, leaving 13 bases between the germline ends. The germline V gene has CDR1 KGHSH and CDR2 LQKENI. Together with reference TRBV18 and TRBJ1-6, the CDR3 gives the full variable domain: NAGVMQNPRHLVRRRGQEARLRCSPMKGHSHVYWYRQLPEEGLKFMVYLQKENIIDESGMPKERFSAEFPKEGPSILRIQQVVRGDSAAYFCASSPSRGENSPLHFGNGTRLTVT.

The V and J genes are TRBV9 and TRBJ1-1; 7 positions match TRBD1. Germline values: CDR1 SGDLS, CDR2 YYNGEE. This CDR3 spans 13 amino acids. Trimming took 7 bases from V and 1 from J; bases not matched to a gene: 4. The CDR3 nucleotides are TGTGCCAGCCGGGGACAGAGGAACACTGAAGCTTTCTTT. Its translation is CASRGQRNTEAFF.

This sequence joins TRBV5-1 and TRBJ1-1, with unresolved D. Germline V lookup: CDR1 SGHRS, CDR2 YFSETQ. The V and J ends lost 4 bases and 1 base respectively, with 14 bases between them. This CDR3 has 15 residues. As DNA, the CDR3 is TGCGCCAGCAGCCCGGACTCTGGCCGGAACACTGAAGCTTTCTTT. The encoded protein is CASSPDSGRNTEAFF.

J is TRBJ2-3 and V is TRBV5-1; the match to TRBD1 covers 10 bases. Germline-derived CDR1 and CDR2 are SGHRS and YFSETQ. J gave up 0 bases and V 3 bases, and 4 bases lay outside the gene matches. The CDR3 spans 16 residues. The DNA of the CDR3 is TGCGCCAGCAGCTACGGGACAGGGGCTAGCACAGATACGCAGTATTTT. Its translation: CASSYGTGASTDTQYF. Full variable domain (remainder filled in from reference TRBV5-1 and TRBJ2-3): KAGVTQTPRYLIKTRGQQVTLSCSPISGHRSVSWYQQTPGQGLQFLFEYFSETQRNKGNFPGRFSGRQFSNSRSEMNVSTLELGDSALYLCASSYGTGASTDTQYFGPGTRLTVL.

A single count supports this clone. The J gene is TRBJ1-2, the V gene TRBV6-2 or TRBV6-3; no firm D call. V shed 2 bases and J shed 5 bases, with 12 bases lying between them. Germline CDR1 and CDR2: MNHEY and SVGEGT. The CDR3 is 14 residues long. This chain's CDR3 is CASSYGQRMYGYTF. CDR3 nucleotides: TGTGCCAGCAGTTACGGGCAGCGGATGTATGGCTACACCTTC.

This rearrangement joins TRBV4-1 to TRBJ1-2; TRBD1 might be the D (6 bases). Germline lookup yields CDR1 MGHRA and CDR2 YSYEKL. Trimming removed 3 bases at V and 8 bases at J, with 13 bases between. This CDR3 spans 13 amino acids. In DNA form, the CDR3 reads TGCGCCAGCAGCCAGGGGGGGGCGGGCGGCTACACCTTC. Amino acids: CASSQGGAGGYTF.

The gene calls are TRBV7-2 and TRBJ1-2; 7 nucleotides match TRBD1. The trim removed 5 bases at V and 4 bases at J, leaving 4 bases unmatched. CDR1 and CDR2 (germline): SGHTA, FQGNSA. The CDR3 is made up of 13 amino acids. The CDR3 DNA reads TGTGCCAGCAGCCCCGGGACAGTCTATGGCTACACCTTC. Amino acids: CASSPGTVYGYTF.

The chain links TRBV18 to TRBJ2-7; a possible D gene is TRBD2 (6 bases). The germline V gene encodes CDR1 KGHSH and CDR2 LQKENI. V was clipped by 4 bases and J by 1 base, with 11 bases between them. The CDR3 spans 14 residues. The CDR3 nucleotides are TGTGCCAGCTCACGGGGACGGGGGTCCTACGAGCAGTACTTC. This translates into CASSRGRGSYEQYF. Full variable domain (rest looked up from reference TRBV18 and TRBJ2-7): NAGVMQNPRHLVRRRGQEARLRCSPMKGHSHVYWYRQLPEEGLKFMVYLQKENIIDESGMPKERFSAEFPKEGPSILRIQQVVRGDSAAYFCASSRGRGSYEQYFGPGTRLTVT.

The rearrangement uses TRBV27 and TRBJ2-6; D uncertain. Trimming removed 1 base at V and 2 bases at J, with 6 bases between. Looked up from germline, CDR1 is MNHEY and CDR2 is SMNVEV (reference sequence). The CDR3 loop spans 15 amino acids. The CDR3 nucleotides read TGTGCCAGCAGTTTATATGGGGCTGGGGCCAACGTCCTGACTTTC. Translating it yields CASSLYGAGANVLTF. The variable domain in full, completed from reference TRBV27 and TRBJ2-6, reads EAQVTQNPRYLITVTGKKLTVTCSQNMNHEYMSWYRQDPGLGLRQIYYSMNVEVTDKGDVPEGYKVSRKEKRNFPLILESPSPNQTSLYFCASSLYGAGANVLTFGAGSRLTVL.

V and J are TRBV5-1 and TRBJ1-4; D is uncertain. CDR3 length equals 14 residues. Deletions cut 2 bases from V and 7 bases from J, with 12 bases between. Germline V gene lookup returns CDR1 SGHRS and CDR2 YFSETQ. The CDR3 DNA follows: TGCGCCAGCAGCTTCGGCGGGGATGGTGAAAAACTGTTTTTT. Its protein is CASSFGGDGEKLFF. Filled out from reference TRBV5-1 and TRBJ1-4, the complete variable domain reads KAGVTQTPRYLIKTRGQQVTLSCSPISGHRSVSWYQQTPGQGLQFLFEYFSETQRNKGNFPGRFSGRQFSNSRSEMNVSTLELGDSALYLCASSFGGDGEKLFFGSGTQLSVL.

This clone was seen ten or more times. Other DNA sequences in this sample translate to the same CDR3. The chain uses TRBV5-1 and TRBJ1-1; D possibly corresponds to TRBD1 (6 bases). Trimming took 2 bases from V and 2 from J, leaving 10 bases between them. CDR1 and CDR2 from the germline V gene are SGHRS and YFSETQ. This CDR3 spans 14 amino acids. The chain's CDR3 is CASSLQTGNTEAFF. The CDR3 DNA sequence: TGCGCCAGCAGCTTACAGACAGGCAACACTGAAGCTTTCTTT.

The chain has TRBV5-1 and TRBJ1-2; 7 positions agree with TRBD1. The CDR3 has 16 residues. Per the germline V gene, CDR1 is SGHRS and CDR2 is YFSETQ. V dropped 0 bases and J dropped 6; count of bases not matched to a gene: 11. The CDR3 region is CASSLAAGGPRDGYTF. In DNA, the CDR3 is TGCGCCAGCAGCTTGGCGGCAGGGGGACCGAGAGATGGCTACACCTTC.

The chain is built from TRBV7-6 and TRBJ1-3; D ambiguous. There are 16 residues in the CDR3. Germline V lookup: CDR1 SGHVS, CDR2 FNYEAQ. Trimming shortened V by 3 bases and J by 2 bases, and 14 bases separated the two germline ends. The CDR3 loop is CASSFTHGSTGNTIYF. CDR3 nucleotides: TGTGCCAGCAGCTTCACTCACGGGTCAACTGGAAACACCATATATTTT. Complete variable domain (other parts from reference TRBV7-6 and TRBJ1-3): GAGVSQSPRYKVTKRGQDVALRCDPISGHVSLYWYRQALGQGPEFLTYFNYEAQQDKSGLPNDRFSAERPEGSISTLTIQRTEQRDSAMYRCASSFTHGSTGNTIYFGEGSWLTVV.

V and J are TRBV14 and TRBJ1-1; TRBD1 matches 8 bases. Germline V lookup: CDR1 SGHDN, CDR2 FVKESK. The trim removed 4 bases at V and 4 bases at J, leaving 11 bases unmatched. This CDR3 has 16 residues. Written as DNA, the CDR3 is TGTGCCAGCAGCCTCAGGCCAGGGGGCGGAGGCACTGAAGCTTTCTTT. Protein: CASSLRPGGGGTEAFF.

The V call is TRBV15, the J call TRBJ2-1, with 7 bases matching TRBD1. Unmatched junction bases numbered 10, after V lost 6 bases and J lost 5 bases. The CDR3 extends over 15 amino acids. CDR1 is LNHNV, CDR2 YYDKDF, per germline (reference sequence). This chain's CDR3 is CATSYFGDSHNEQFF. The CDR3 region has the DNA TGTGCCACCAGTTATTTCGGGGACAGCCACAATGAGCAGTTCTTC.

The CDR3 region has the DNA TGTGCCAGCAGCCAGGGGCTCACCGAAGCTTTCTTT. It specifies CASSQGLTEAFF. This chain joins TRBV3-1 (or the pseudogene TRBV3-2) and TRBJ1-1; possibly TRBD1 for D (5 bases). Trimming removed 3 bases at V and 8 bases at J, with 10 bases between. Germline V CDR1 and CDR2: LGHDT, YNNKEL (reference sequence). The CDR3 is 12 amino acids.

The chain has TRBV24-1 and TRBJ2-1; D perhaps matches TRBD2 (6 bases). Germline loops: CDR1 KGHDR, CDR2 SFDVKD. V was shortened by 3 bases and J by 0 bases, with 17 bases between the two germline ends. This CDR3 spans 18 amino acids. The CDR3 protein is CATSDTKPGTYSYNEQFF. The CDR3 nucleotides read TGTGCCACCAGTGATACGAAACCCGGGACTTACTCCTACAATGAGCAGTTCTTC.

This rearrangement joins TRBV4-2 to TRBJ2-7, with a possible D match to TRBD1 (6 bases). This CDR3 comprises 16 residues. The germline CDR1 and CDR2 sequences are LGHNA and YNFKEQ. Deletions cut 0 bases from V and 0 bases from J, with 12 bases between. The chain's CDR3 is CASSQDYRASSYEQYF. The CDR3 nucleotides read TGTGCCAGCAGCCAAGATTACAGGGCAAGCTCCTACGAGCAGTACTTC.

The V and J genes are TRBV6-1 and TRBJ1-2, with D possibly matching TRBD1 (5 bases). The CDR3 loop spans 14 amino acids. Per germline, CDR1 MNHNS and CDR2 SASEGT. Trimming cost V 0 bases and J 5 bases, with 10 bases left between them. Here the CDR3 reads CASSEARGLYGYTF. The CDR3 coding sequence is TGTGCCAGCAGTGAAGCGCGGGGACTATATGGCTACACCTTC.

This clone appeared once. V and J are TRBV6-2 or TRBV6-3 and TRBJ2-7; TRBD1 or TRBD2 may be the D gene (6 bases each). The CDR3 sequence is 16 residues long. The germline gives CDR1 MNHEY, CDR2 SVGEGT. V was clipped by 0 bases and J by 3 bases, with 15 bases between them. CDR3 protein: CASSYSTGDTHYEQYF. In DNA, the CDR3 is TGTGCCAGCAGTTACTCGACGGGGGACACACACTACGAGCAGTACTTC.

This clone appeared a single time. CDR3 sequence: CASSQGDFGPYGYTF. The DNA for the CDR3 is TGTGCCAGCAGCCAAGGGGACTTTGGTCCCTATGGCTACACCTTC. The rearrangement joins TRBV3-1 (or the pseudogene TRBV3-2) to TRBJ1-2; the D gene is possibly TRBD1 (5 bases). Germline assignment: CDR1 LGHDT and CDR2 YNNKEL (reference sequence). Trimming cost V 1 base and J 4 bases, with 13 bases left between them. The CDR3 sequence is 15 residues long.

The chain carries TRBV6-4 and TRBJ2-1; the match to TRBD2 covers 13 bases. CDR1 and CDR2 from the germline V gene are MRHNA and SNTAGT. Trimming cost V 6 bases and J 8 bases; bases outside gene matches: 10. The length of the CDR3 is 16 residues. The CDR3 region has the DNA TGTGCCAGCAGAAAAAGCGGGACTAGCGGGGTTGATGAGCAGTTCTTC. Protein sequence: CASRKSGTSGVDEQFF.

The V gene is TRBV6-2 or TRBV6-3, the J gene TRBJ1-5; TRBD1 agrees at 12 bases. The CDR3 is 16 residues long. CDR1 and CDR2 from the germline V gene are MNHEY and SVGEGT. With V trimmed by 5 bases and J by 1 base, 3 bases remained unmatched. CDR3 protein: CASSRGQGASNQPQHF. The CDR3, as DNA: TGTGCCAGCAGTCGGGGACAGGGGGCGAGCAATCAGCCCCAGCATTTT.

This rearrangement joins TRBV5-4 to TRBJ1-2; possible D gene TRBD1, 5 bases. V was trimmed by 4 bases and J by 4 bases, leaving 14 bases between them. The germline gives CDR1 SGHNT, CDR2 YYREEE (reference sequence). The CDR3 runs 14 residues. The CDR3 DNA is TGTGCCAGCAGCACCTGGGGGGGAGCCTATGGCTACACCTTC. It is translated as CASSTWGGAYGYTF.